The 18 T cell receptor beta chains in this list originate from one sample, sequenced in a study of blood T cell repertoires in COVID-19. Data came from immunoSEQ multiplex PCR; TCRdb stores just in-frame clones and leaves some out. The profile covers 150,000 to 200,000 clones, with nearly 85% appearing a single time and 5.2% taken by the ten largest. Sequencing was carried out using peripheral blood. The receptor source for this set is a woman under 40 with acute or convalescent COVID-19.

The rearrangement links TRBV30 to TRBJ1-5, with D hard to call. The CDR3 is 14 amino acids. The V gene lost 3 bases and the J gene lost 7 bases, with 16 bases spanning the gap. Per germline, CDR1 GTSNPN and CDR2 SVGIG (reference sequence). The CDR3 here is CAWRRPGLGQPQHF. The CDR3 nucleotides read TGTGCCTGGAGACGTCCCGGCCTCGGGCAGCCCCAGCATTTT.

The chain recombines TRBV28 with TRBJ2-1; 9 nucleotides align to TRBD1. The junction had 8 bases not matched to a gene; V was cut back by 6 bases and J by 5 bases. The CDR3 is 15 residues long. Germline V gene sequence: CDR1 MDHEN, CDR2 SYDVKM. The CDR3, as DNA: TGTGCCAGCAGCTTACAGGGGGCCTTTGACAATGAGCAGTTCTTC. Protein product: CASSLQGAFDNEQFF.

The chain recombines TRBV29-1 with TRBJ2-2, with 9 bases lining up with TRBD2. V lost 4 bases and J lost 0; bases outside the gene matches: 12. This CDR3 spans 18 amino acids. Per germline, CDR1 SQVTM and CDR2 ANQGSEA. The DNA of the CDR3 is TGCAGCGTTGTGGTGTCTAGCGGGGACTTAACGAACACCGGGGAGCTGTTTTTT. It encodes CSVVVSSGDLTNTGELFF.

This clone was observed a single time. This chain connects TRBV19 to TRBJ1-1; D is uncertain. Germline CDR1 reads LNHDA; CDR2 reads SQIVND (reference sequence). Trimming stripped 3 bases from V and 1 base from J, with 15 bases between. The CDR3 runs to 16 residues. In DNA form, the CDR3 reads TGTGCCAGTAGTATCAAAAGCCCTCTAGGGAACACTGAAGCTTTCTTT. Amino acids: CASSIKSPLGNTEAFF.

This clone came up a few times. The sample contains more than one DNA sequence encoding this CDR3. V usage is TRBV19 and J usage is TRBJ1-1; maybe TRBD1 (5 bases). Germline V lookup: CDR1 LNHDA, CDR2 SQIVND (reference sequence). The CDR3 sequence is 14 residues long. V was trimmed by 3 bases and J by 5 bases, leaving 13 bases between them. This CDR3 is CASSIGLGGTEAFF. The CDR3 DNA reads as TGTGCCAGTAGTATCGGGCTGGGGGGAACTGAAGCTTTCTTT. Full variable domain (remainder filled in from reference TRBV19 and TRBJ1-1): DGGITQSPKYLFRKEGQNVTLSCEQNLNHDAMYWYRQDPGQGLRLIYYSQIVNDFQKGDIAEGYSVSREKKESFPLTVTSAQKNPTAFYLCASSIGLGGTEAFFGQGTRLTVV.

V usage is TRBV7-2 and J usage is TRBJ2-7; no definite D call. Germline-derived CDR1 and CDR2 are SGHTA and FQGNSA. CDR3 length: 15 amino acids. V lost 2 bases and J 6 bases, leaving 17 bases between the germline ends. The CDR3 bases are TGTGCCAGCAGCTTACCCCCCCAGTCACGAGGCGAGCAGTACTTC. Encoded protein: CASSLPPQSRGEQYF.

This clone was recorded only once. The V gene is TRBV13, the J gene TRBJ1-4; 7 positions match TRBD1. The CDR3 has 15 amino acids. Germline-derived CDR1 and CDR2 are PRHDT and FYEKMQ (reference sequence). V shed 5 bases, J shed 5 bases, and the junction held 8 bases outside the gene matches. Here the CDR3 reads CASSTSGTENEKLFF. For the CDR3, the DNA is TGTGCCAGCAGCACTTCCGGGACAGAAAATGAAAAACTGTTTTTT.

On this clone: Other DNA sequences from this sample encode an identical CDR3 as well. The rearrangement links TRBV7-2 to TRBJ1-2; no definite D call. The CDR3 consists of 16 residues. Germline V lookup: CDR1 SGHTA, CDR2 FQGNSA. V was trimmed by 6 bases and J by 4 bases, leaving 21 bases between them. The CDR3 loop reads CASSQREAVVSYGYTF. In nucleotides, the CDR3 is TGTGCCAGCAGTCAGAGGGAGGCCGTGGTGTCCTATGGCTACACCTTC. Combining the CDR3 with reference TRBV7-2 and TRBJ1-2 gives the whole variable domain GAGVSQSPSNKVTEKGKDVELRCDPISGHTALYWYRQSLGQGLEFLIYFQGNSAPDKSGLPSDRFSAERTGGSVSTLTIQRTQQEDSAVYLCASSQREAVVSYGYTFGSGTRLTVV.

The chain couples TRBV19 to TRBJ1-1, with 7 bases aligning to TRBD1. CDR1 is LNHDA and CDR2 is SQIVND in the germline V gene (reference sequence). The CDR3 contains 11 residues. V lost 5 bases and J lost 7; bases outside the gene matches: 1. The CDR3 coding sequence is TGTGCCAGTAGTGACAGGGTTGAAGCTTTCTTT. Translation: CASSDRVEAFF.

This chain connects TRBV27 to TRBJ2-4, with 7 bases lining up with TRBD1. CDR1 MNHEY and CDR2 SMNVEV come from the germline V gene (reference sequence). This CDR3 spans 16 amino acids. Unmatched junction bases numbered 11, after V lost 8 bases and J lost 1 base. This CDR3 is CASAFGTAFAKNIQYF. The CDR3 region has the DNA TGTGCCAGCGCATTCGGGACAGCGTTTGCCAAAAACATTCAGTACTTC.

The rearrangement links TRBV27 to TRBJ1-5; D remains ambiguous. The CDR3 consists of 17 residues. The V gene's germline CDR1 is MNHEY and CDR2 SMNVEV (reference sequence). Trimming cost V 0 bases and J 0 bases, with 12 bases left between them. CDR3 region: CASSLSGGSYSNQPQHF. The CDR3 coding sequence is TGTGCCAGCAGTTTATCAGGCGGATCATATAGCAATCAGCCCCAGCATTTT.

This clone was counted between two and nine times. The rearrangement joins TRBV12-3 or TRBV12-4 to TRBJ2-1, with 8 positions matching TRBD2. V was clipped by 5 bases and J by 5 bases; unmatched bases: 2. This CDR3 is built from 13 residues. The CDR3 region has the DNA TGTGCCAGCAGTCAAGCGGGGGACAATGAGCAGTTCTTC. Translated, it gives CASSQAGDNEQFF.

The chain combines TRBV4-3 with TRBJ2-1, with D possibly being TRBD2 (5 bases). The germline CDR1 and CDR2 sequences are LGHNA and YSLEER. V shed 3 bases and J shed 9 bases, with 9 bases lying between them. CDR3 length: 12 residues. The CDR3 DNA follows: TGCGCCAGCAGCCAGGGAGCTCTTGAGCAGTTCTTC. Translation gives CASSQGALEQFF.

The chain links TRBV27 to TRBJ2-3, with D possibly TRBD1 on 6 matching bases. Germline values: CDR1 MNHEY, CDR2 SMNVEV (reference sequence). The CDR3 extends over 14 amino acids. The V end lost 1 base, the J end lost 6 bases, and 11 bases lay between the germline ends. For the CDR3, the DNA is TGTGCCAGCAGTTTATTACAGGGACCCGATACGCAGTATTTT. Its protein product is CASSLLQGPDTQYF.

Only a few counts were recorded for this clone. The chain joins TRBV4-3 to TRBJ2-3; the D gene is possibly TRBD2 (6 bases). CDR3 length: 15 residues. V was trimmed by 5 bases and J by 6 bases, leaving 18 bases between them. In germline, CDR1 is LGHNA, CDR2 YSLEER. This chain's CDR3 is CASSSQGGFYDTQYF. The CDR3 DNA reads TGCGCCAGCAGCAGCCAGGGAGGATTTTACGATACGCAGTATTTT.

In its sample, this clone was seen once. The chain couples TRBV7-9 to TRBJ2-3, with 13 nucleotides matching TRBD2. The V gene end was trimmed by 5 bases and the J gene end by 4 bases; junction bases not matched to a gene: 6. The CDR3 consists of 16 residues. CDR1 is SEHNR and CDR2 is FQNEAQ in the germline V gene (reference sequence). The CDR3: CASSPRLAGGADTQYF. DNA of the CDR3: TGTGCCAGCAGCCCCCGACTAGCGGGAGGAGCAGATACGCAGTATTTT.

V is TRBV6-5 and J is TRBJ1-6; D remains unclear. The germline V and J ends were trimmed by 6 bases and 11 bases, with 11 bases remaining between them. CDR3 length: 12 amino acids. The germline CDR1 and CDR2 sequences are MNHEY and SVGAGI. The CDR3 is CASSRPEAPLHF. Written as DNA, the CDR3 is TGTGCCAGCAGCCGTCCGGAGGCACCCCTCCACTTT.

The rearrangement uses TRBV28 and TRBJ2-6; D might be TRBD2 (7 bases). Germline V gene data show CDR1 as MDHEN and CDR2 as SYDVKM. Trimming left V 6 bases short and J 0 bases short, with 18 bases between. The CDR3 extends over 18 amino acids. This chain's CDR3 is CASRRRGAAGSGANVLTF. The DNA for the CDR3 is TGTGCCAGCAGACGTCGGGGGGCGGCGGGCTCTGGGGCCAACGTCCTGACTTTC. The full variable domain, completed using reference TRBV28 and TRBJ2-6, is DVKVTQSSRYLVKRTGEKVFLECVQDMDHENMFWYRQDPGLGLRLIYFSYDVKMKEKGDIPEGYSVSREKKERFSLILESASTNQTSMYLCASRRRGAAGSGANVLTFGAGSRLTVL.